Detailed here is one T cell receptor beta chain. Its target is not known. A much larger clone lies a single base off, so this may be a read error. TCRdb re-called the reads with MiXCR, one entry per CDR3 protein. The sample holds about 830,000 distinct CDR3 sequences, approximately 30% seen once. These data come from a study of T cell repertoires in cytomegalovirus infection. This CDR3 region has 13 residues. Germline V gene sequence: CDR1 SGHVS, CDR2 FQNEAQ. The germline V and J ends were trimmed by 8 bases and 3 bases, with 13 bases remaining between them. The sequence derives from a human donor in good health (CMV status not recorded). Some clones in this sample may be carry-over from other donors' samples. The specimen was cultured CD8+ T cells from PBMCs, collected from culture after CMV antigen stimulation. This chain links TRBV7-8 with TRBJ1-1; D not certain. The CDR3 sequence: CASGLDEYTEAFF. The CDR3 DNA reads as TGTGCCAGCGGCCTCGACGAATACACTGAAGCTTTCTTT.